The present T cell receptor (beta chain) was sequenced within a study of cytomegalovirus exposure and HLA in healthy donors (dated by TCRdb to about 2017). Regarding the complete study: In an earlier analysis of under 600 of the donors, 250 to 350 Gb of sequence data and 90 million to 120 million unique TCR beta sequences from roughly 200 million T cells were reported. An early release covering over 500 HLA-typed donors comprised about 300 gigabases of sequencing data and around 80 million unique TCR sequences. Among the roughly 390 genotyped donors, around 81% belonged to the genetic ancestry cluster associated with self-reported Caucasian donors. The study aimed to test whether cataloging public T cell receptors could reveal signatures of past pathogen exposure. The study used immunosequencing to profile the T cell repertoires of approximately 650 subjects and linked those repertoires to cytomegalovirus serostatus. In addition to the first cohort of roughly 670 subjects, a separate validation cohort of approximately 130 different subjects was used. To predict cytomegalovirus infection status, the study brought together high-throughput TCR immunosequencing, statistical association of individual TCRs with disease status, and machine learning. A later analysis re-analyzed previously published TCR beta repertoires from 660 or so donors and added high-resolution HLA genotyping to study TCR occurrence patterns. The later analysis used no new phenotypic data to find candidate immune exposures, relying instead on TCR beta sequences and their occurrence across donors. In an earlier analysis of around 540 of the donors, high-throughput TCR beta sequencing was used to judge whether each TCR beta V gene segment behaved as functional or pseudogenic. Donor age, sex, ethnicity and CMV serostatus were compiled alongside the repertoire data. In a later genetic analysis, genome-wide SNP genotypes for about three fifths of the 666 donors were used, and that subset was treated as a discovery cohort. All discovery cohort repertoires had been generated on a single sequencing platform. Class I and class II HLA loci were covered by the typing at four-digit resolution. The number of typed donors differed by locus: about 620-640 for A, B, C, DRB1 and DQB1; 500 to 550 for DQA1; over 600 for DPA1; and around 470 for DPB1. A handful of DR-DQ haplotypes were handled as single units for association and clustering because linkage in the cohort was strong. Across approximately 420 genotyped donors of the cohort, an average of approximately 200,000 unique TCR beta nucleotide sequences per donor were sequenced, and roughly 17% of those sequences were non-productive.

CDR1 and CDR2 are read off the germline V gene (reference sequence) as LNHNV and YYDKDF. From the cysteine up to the phenylalanine, the CDR3 has a length of 14 residues. CDR3 DNA only is kept here, 42 bases in frame from base 1. Trimming removed 4 bases from V and 6 bases from J, leaving 13 bases between the germline ends. Concerning this clone itself: Its recognized antigen is unknown. Base qualities are missing; no much larger clone stands one base away.

The cohort consisted of hundreds of healthy bone marrow donors. At the time of sampling, all cohort members were nominally healthy, though unrecorded immune exposures were likely present. The donor was CMV seropositive and was included in the group of 300 or so seropositive cohort members. Every donor gave a peripheral blood sample, and the peripheral blood mononuclear cells from that sample were used for TCR beta sequencing. Genomic DNA extraction from the blood cell samples was performed with the Qiagen DNeasy Blood Extraction Kit. Library method: the immunoSEQ multiplex PCR assay. The multiplex PCR relied on a mix of 60 forward primers for TCR Vbeta segments and 13 reverse primers for TCR Jbeta segments. A multiplex PCR assay on genomic DNA amplified the CDR3 region of rearranged TCR beta genes. On the Illumina HiSeq System, the amplified TCR beta libraries were sequenced as 87-base-pair reads. The source study handled its data this way. A later analysis counted tens of millions of unique TCR beta chains across the 600 to 850 repertoires, and around 9.9 million of these chains were shared by at least two donors. Raw reads were error-corrected and collapsed into unique sequences by a nearest-neighbor algorithm in which closely related sequences were merged to remove PCR and sequencing errors. Alignment of CDR3 sequences to IMGT reference sequences was used to assign V, D and J gene segments. For a sequence to be retained, at least a six-nucleotide match to both a V gene segment and a J gene segment was required. A rearrangement was called productive if the CDR3 had no stop codons and remained in frame with V and J, and every other rearrangement was called non-productive. CDR3 was defined according to IMGT convention as the region running from the second conserved V-encoded cysteine to the conserved J-encoded phenylalanine. The earlier analysis of around 640 of the donors excluded sequences that lacked an unambiguous match to a single V gene segment. An earlier analysis of several hundred of the donors called V segments functional above 56.7% productive rearrangements and segregating when the between-donor standard deviation exceeded 5%. A statistical classification framework was built for diagnosing cytomegalovirus status from the catalog of TCR beta chain sequences. V and J gene assignment, in a later analysis, came from comparing TCR nucleotide sequences with IMGT/GENE-DB human TR gene sequences. A later analysis assigned CDR3 sequences and most-parsimonious VDJ recombination scenarios with the TCRdist pipeline. A later analysis defined each TCR beta chain by its CDR3 amino acid sequence plus V-gene family, and excluded reads lacking a unique V-gene family. As a way to deal with suspected cross-contamination and a sequencing artifact, a later analysis dropped more than 500 nucleotide sequences that were highly shared and had low generation probability. For each public chain, a later analysis derived a clonal expansion index from normalized ranks of inferred template counts within each repertoire. In a later analysis, generation probabilities were computed using a VDJ recombination model fitted to out-of-frame rearrangements, and the results were checked against IGoR. Hypergeometric tests were used in a later analysis to score TCR-TCR, TCR-HLA and TCR-CMV co-occurrence, with a repertoire-size bias correction applied to the TCR pairs. To estimate false discovery rates, a later analysis permuted the HLA or CMV assignments 20 times. A later analysis grouped co-occurring TCRs with DBSCAN, adding TCRdist sequence similarity when clustering within HLA-allele-positive subsets. Co-occurrence clustering excluded repertoires with fewer than 30,000 or more than 120,000 public chains, plus five with anomalous nucleotide sharing. TCRdb retrieved this table from immuneACCESS and kept in-frame rearrangements only. Not all clones are present; in checked studies, unresolved V genes account for under half, and no reason is known for the remainder. The V and J calls and clone size are taken from that table; D and trimming were inferred from the DNA. This sample is represented by over 60,000 clones; 65% to 70% of them were singletons. The leading ten clones occupy about 15% of the sample.

What the work shows at the level of the full study, not this receptor alone: Compared with the roughly 710-donor mean, donors in an Asian-associated ancestry cluster had fewer N-insertions in productive TCRs, according to a later genetic analysis. Linkage disequilibrium might explain the correlated functional status among segregating V segments, but an unknown experimental factor could not be ruled out. A further reported finding was that TCR beta sequences accurately predicted the HLA-A and HLA-B alleles for most subjects in the first cohort. Across donors, most TCR sequences were observed very rarely, whereas some public TCRs were present in many individuals. The only immune exposure information available for the cohort was CMV serostatus. In a later analysis, several top co-occurrence clusters were reported to appear linked to parvovirus B19, influenza, CMV and Epstein-Barr virus. Some IMGT-functional V segments, including TRBV6-2 and TRBV6-3, could not be distinguished by the 87-base-pair reads and were therefore excluded. A later analysis found that most CMV-associated TCR beta chains appeared HLA-restricted, with HLA associations seemingly driven largely by CMV exposure. V-gene and J-gene trimming of TCR beta chains was associated with a missense DCLRE1C variant in a later genetic analysis, and the association was replicated in an independent cohort. The sequencing pipeline was judged likely to have produced a cluster of highly shared sequence variants as a technical artifact. Because counts were too low, 15 to 20 rarely observed V segments, including chromosome 9 orphons, were excluded from the earlier analysis of around 590 of the donors. In a later analysis, HLA-associated TCR beta chains were found to be more clonally expanded and to have lower generation probabilities than equally common non-associated chains. In a later analysis, the rate of TCR association differed among HLA loci, with DRB1 alleles having the most associated TCRs and HLA-C alleles having the fewest. In vitro tests confirmed that three of the cytomegalovirus-associated TCR beta chains recognize cytomegalovirus antigens. It was suggested by the authors that the approach could potentially be generalized to other disease states and immunological phenotypes. In the study, around 150 TCR beta chains were listed as associated with cytomegalovirus. In this cohort, only TCR beta chains were sequenced, and detectable features were limited by the absence of alpha or paired-chain data. When HLA alleles, especially DR and DQ, strongly co-occurred, attributing TCR associations to individual alleles was difficult. Roughly uniform sequencing depth across donors was assumed in presence/absence analyses, although this assumption may not hold. Because some donors lacked HLA typing at each locus, the association tests relied only on the typed subset. The classifier was reported to diagnose cytomegalovirus status with high specificity and sensitivity in both the original and validation cohorts. An earlier analysis of some 590 of the donors showed that most TCR beta V segments appeared in productive rearrangements either about 90% or about 30% of the time, which broadly matched IMGT annotations. In a later analysis, more than 15,000 TCR beta sequences were associated with specific HLA alleles at a false discovery rate of 0.05.

Recombination joined TRBV15 with TRBJ1-5, with a tentative D gene TRBD1 over 6 matching bases. Sequencing was done on a sample of PBMCs. This clonotype originated in a male donor in good health and CMV-seropositive. The bases read TGTGCCACCAGCAAGAATACAGGGACTCAGCCCCAGCATTTT. Translated, it reads CATSKNTGTQPQHF.